This T cell receptor beta chain originates from a study of cytomegalovirus exposure and HLA in healthy donors. Study results and caveats: Associated with cytomegalovirus, according to the listing, were fewer than 200 TCR beta chains. Reported performance of the classifier showed diagnosis of cytomegalovirus status with high specificity and sensitivity. While the bulk of TCR sequences proved rare, some public TCRs turned up in many donors. A reported reduction in N-insertions relative to the roughly 670-donor mean was seen in an Asian-associated ancestry cluster in a later analysis.

This PCR relied on a set of 60 Vbeta primers and 13 Jbeta primers. Profiling relied on immunoSEQ multiplex PCR, and the TCRdb table lists in-frame clones only, not all of them. The table includes about 140,000 clones, about 80% detected once. As for this clone: No antigen is known for it.

Germline CDR1 reads SGHNT; CDR2 reads YYREEE (reference sequence). V lost 4 bases and J 2 bases, leaving 14 bases between the germline ends. The CDR3 is 15 amino acids. Input material: PBMCs. J is TRBJ2-3 and V is TRBV5-4, with a possible D match to TRBD1 (6 bases). The TCR originated in a woman aged 55-70 years in good health and CMV-seropositive. The CDR3 region has the DNA TGTGCCAGCAGCACCCAACAGGGATACACAGATACGCAGTATTTT. Its protein is CASSTQQGYTDTQYF.